This T cell receptor beta chain originates from a study of CD8 T cells in Susac syndrome. cDNA came from about 0.5 to 1 ug RNA primed by random hexamers. It was immunoSEQ multiplex PCR that amplified TCR beta CDR3 across 54 Vbeta and 13 Jbeta. TCRdb itself ran the immunoSEQ multiplex PCR reads through MiXCR, one entry per CDR3 protein. The table shows about 150,000 distinct CDR3 sequences, with just under 97% occurring only once. The CDR3 spans 16 residues. The ends lost 7 bases at V and 6 bases at J; junction bases unmatched: 16. Input material: CD8+ T cells from PBMCs. The source of this sequence is a human donor with multiple sclerosis. The chain carries TRBV12-3 or TRBV12-4 and TRBJ2-3, with 7 nucleotides matching TRBD1. CDR3 residues: CASTPPGQEEGDTQYF. The CDR3 DNA reads TGTGCCAGCACCCCCCCCGGACAGGAAGAGGGGGATACGCAGTATTTT.